This entry describes one TCR beta chain. CDR3 length: 18 residues. The V gene's germline CDR1 is SGHRS and CDR2 YFSETQ. Trimming took 4 bases from V and 0 from J; bases not matched to a gene: 7. This record comes from a study of blood T cell repertoires in COVID-19. Measured with immunoSEQ multiplex PCR; TCRdb has only the in-frame clones, and not every one. The profile covers some 150,000 clones, with approximately 80% appearing a single time and 12% taken by the ten largest. This clonotype originated in an older woman with COVID-19, enrolled during active disease. Sequencing was done on a sample of peripheral blood. This chain connects TRBV5-1 to TRBJ2-3, with 14 nucleotides matching TRBD2. CDR3 amino acids: CASSKGTSGSFSTDTQYF. CDR3 DNA: TGCGCCAGCAGCAAGGGGACTAGCGGGAGTTTCAGCACAGATACGCAGTATTTT.